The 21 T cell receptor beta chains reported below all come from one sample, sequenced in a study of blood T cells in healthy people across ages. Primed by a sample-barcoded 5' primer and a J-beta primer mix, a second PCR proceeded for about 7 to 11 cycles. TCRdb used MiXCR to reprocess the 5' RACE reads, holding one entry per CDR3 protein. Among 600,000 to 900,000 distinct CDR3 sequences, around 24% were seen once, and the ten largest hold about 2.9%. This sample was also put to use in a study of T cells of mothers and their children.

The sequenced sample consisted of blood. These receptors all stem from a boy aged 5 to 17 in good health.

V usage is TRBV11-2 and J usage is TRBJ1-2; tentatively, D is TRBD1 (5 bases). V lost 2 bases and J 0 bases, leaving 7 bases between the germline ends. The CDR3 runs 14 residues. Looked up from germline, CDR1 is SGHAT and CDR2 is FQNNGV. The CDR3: CASSLTRANYGYTF. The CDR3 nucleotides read TGTGCCAGCAGCTTAACCAGGGCTAACTATGGCTACACCTTC. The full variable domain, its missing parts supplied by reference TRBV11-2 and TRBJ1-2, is EAGVAQSPRYKIIEKRQSVAFWCNPISGHATLYWYQQILGQGPKLLIQFQNNGVVDDSQLPKDRFSAERLKGVDSTLKIQPAKLEDSAVYLCASSLTRANYGYTFGSGTRLTVV.

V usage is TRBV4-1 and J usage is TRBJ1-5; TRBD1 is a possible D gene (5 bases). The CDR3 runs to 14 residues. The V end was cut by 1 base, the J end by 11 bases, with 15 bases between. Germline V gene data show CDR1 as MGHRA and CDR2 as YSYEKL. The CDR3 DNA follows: TGCGCCAGCAGCCAAGCTGGGCGGGGGTGGGCCCAGCATTTT. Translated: CASSQAGRGWAQHF.

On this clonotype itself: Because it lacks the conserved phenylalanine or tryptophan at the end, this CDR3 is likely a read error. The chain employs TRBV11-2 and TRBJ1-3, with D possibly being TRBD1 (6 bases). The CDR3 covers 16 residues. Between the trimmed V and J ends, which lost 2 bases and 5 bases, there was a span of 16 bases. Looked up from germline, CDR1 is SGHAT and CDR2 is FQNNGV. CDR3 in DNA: TGTGCCAGCAGCTTACCTGAACCGGGACACCGAAACACCATATATCTT. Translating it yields CASSLPEPGHRNTIYL.

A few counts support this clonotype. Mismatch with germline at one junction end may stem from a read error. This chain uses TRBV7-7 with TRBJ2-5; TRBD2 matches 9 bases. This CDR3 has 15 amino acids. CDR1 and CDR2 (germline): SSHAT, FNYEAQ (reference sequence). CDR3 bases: TGTGCTAGCAGCTTAGCAACGCGGGGGGGCGAGACCCAGTACTTC. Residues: CASSLATRGGETQYF.

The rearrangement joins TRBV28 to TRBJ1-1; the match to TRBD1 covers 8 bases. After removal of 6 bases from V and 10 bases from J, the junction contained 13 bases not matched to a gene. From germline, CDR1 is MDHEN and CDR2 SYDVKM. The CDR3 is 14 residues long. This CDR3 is CASRWGTGTPSAFF. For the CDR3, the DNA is TGTGCCAGCAGATGGGGGACAGGCACGCCTTCAGCTTTCTTT.

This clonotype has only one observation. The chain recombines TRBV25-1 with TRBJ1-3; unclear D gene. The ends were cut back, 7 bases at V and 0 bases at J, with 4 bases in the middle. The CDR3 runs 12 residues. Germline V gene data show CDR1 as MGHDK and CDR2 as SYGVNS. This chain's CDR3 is CASTHSGNTIYF. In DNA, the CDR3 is TGTGCCAGCACCCACTCTGGAAACACCATATATTTT.

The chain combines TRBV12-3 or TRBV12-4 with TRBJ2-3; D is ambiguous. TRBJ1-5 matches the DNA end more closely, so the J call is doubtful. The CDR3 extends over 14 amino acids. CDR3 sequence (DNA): TGTGCCAGCCATAAGGAGTTTAGCACAGATACGCAGCATTTT. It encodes CASHKEFSTDTQHF.

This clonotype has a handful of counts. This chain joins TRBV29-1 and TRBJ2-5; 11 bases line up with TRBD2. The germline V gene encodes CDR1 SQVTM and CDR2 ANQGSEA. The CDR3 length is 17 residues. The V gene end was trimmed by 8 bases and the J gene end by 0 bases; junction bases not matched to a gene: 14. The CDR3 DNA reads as TGCAGCTTATACGGGACAGCTAGCGGGGGGAACCAAGAGACCCAGTACTTC. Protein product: CSLYGTASGGNQETQYF. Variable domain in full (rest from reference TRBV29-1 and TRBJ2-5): SAVISQKPSRDICQRGTSLTIQCQVDSQVTMMFWYRQQPGQSLTLIATANQGSEATYESGFVIDKFPISRPNLTFSTLTVSNMSPEDSSIYLCSLYGTASGGNQETQYFGPGTRLLVL.

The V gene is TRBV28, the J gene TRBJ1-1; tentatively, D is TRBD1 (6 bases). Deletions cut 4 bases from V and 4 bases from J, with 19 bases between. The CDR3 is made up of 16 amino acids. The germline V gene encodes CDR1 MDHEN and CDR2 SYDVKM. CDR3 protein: CASSSRRRGVGTEAFF. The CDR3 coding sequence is TGTGCCAGCAGTTCGCGGCGCAGGGGAGTGGGCACTGAAGCTTTCTTT.

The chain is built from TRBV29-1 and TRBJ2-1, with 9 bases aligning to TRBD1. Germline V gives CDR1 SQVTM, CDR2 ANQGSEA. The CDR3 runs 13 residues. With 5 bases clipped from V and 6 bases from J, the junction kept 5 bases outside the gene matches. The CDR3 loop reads CSVLVTGGNEQFF. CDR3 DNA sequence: TGCAGCGTTTTGGTGACAGGGGGCAATGAGCAGTTCTTC.

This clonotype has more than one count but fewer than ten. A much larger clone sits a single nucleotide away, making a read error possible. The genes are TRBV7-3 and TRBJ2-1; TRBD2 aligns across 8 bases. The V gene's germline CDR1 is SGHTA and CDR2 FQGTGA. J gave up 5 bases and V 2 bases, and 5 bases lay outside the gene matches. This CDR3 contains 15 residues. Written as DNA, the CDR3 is TGTGCCAGCAGCTTAGGTCCAGCGGGGGACAATGAGCAGTTCTTC. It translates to CASSLGPAGDNEQFF.

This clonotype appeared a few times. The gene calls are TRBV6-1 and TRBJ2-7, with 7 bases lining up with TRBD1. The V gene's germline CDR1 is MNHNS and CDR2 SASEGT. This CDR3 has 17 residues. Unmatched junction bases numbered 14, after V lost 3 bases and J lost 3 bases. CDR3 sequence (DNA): TGTGCCAGCAGTGAGATTCTCGTAGACAGGGTCTACTACGAGCAGTACTTC. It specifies CASSEILVDRVYYEQYF.

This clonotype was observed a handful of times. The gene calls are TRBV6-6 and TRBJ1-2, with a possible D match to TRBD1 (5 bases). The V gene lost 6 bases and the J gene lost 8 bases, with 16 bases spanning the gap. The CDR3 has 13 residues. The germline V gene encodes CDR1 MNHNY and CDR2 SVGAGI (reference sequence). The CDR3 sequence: CASRFRDSWGYTF. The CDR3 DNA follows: TGTGCCAGCAGATTCAGGGATTCTTGGGGCTACACCTTC.

In nucleotides, the CDR3 is TGCGCCAGCACCCGGAATCAGCGGGGGGGCTTCTCACAAGAGACCCAGTACTTC. This encodes CASTRNQRGGFSQETQYF. The chain links TRBV5-1 to TRBJ2-5; 10 bases are shared with TRBD2. The germline gives CDR1 SGHRS, CDR2 YFSETQ. The CDR3 is 18 amino acids. Germline trimming cut 6 bases from V and 2 bases from J; bases unmatched to any gene: 16.

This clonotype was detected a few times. CDR3: CSATAGGSNEQFF. CDR3 DNA sequence: TGCAGTGCTACAGCGGGGGGATCCAATGAGCAGTTCTTC. The J gene is TRBJ2-1, the V gene TRBV20-1, with TRBD2 identical over 9 bases. Germline lookup yields CDR1 DFQATT and CDR2 SNEGSKA (reference sequence). V shed 4 bases, J shed 6 bases, and the junction held 4 bases outside the gene matches. The CDR3 length is 13 residues.

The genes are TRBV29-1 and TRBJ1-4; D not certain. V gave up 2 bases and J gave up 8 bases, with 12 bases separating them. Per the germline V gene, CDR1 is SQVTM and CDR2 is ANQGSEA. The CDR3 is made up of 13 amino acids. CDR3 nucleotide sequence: TGCAGCGTTGAACGGGAACCTGGGGAAAAACTGTTTTTT. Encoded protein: CSVEREPGEKLFF.

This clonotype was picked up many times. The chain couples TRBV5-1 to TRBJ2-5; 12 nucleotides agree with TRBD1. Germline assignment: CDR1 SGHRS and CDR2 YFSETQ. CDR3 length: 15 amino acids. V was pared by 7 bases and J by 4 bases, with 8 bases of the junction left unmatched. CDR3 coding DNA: TGCGCCAGCTCACCCGGGACAGGGGGCTTAGAGACCCAGTACTTC. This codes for CASSPGTGGLETQYF.

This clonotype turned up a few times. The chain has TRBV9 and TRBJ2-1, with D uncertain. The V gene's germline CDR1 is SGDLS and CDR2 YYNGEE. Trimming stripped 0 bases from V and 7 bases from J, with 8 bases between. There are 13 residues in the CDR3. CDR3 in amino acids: CASSVGSPNEQFF. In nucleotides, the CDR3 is TGTGCCAGCAGCGTAGGGTCCCCGAATGAGCAGTTCTTC.

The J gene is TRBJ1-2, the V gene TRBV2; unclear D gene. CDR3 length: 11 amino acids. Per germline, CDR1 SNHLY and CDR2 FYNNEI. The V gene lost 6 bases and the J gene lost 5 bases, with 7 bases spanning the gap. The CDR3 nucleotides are TGTGCCAGCAGAAGGGAGTATGGCTACACCTTC. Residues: CASRREYGYTF.

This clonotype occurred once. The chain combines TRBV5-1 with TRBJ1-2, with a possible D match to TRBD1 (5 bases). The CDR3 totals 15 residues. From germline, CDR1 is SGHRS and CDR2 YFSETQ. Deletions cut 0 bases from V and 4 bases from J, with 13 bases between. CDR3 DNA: TGCGCCAGCAGCTTGGAGAGAGGGGCCGTCTATGGCTACACCTTC. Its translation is CASSLERGAVYGYTF.

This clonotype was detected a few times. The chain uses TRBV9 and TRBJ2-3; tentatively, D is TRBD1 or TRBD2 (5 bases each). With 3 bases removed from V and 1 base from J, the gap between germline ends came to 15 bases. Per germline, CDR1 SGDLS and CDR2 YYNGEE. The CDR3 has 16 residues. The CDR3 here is CASSALSGLGTDTQYF. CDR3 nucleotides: TGTGCCAGCAGCGCCCTCTCGGGGCTCGGCACAGATACGCAGTATTTT.